The 26 T cell receptor beta chains given below trace back to one sample, sequenced in a study of T cell responses to AZD1222 COVID-19 vaccine. TCRdb's copy holds only in-frame clones and misses some; the assay was immunoSEQ multiplex PCR. The table lists 50,000 to 70,000 clones, approximately 89% of them singletons, with roughly a fifth in the top ten. The sequencing used peripheral blood, collected on day 0 of MenACWY control vaccination. These receptors were obtained from an adult in good health.

CDR3 sequence (DNA): TGTGCCAGCTGGACAAGGGTGAACACTGAAGCTTTCTTT. Protein product: CASWTRVNTEAFF. J is TRBJ1-1 and V is TRBV6-6, with a weak D call TRBD1 (5 bases). The CDR3 length is 13 residues. Germline CDR1 and CDR2: MNHNY and SVGAGI (reference sequence). With 8 bases removed from V and 0 bases from J, the gap between germline ends came to 10 bases.

V is TRBV6-4 and J is TRBJ2-3, with 10 bases aligning to TRBD2. V was pared by 6 bases and J by 2 bases, with 2 bases of the junction left unmatched. There are 14 residues in the CDR3. Germline V lookup: CDR1 MRHNA, CDR2 SNTAGT. The CDR3 reads CASSGLAATDTQYF. The CDR3 coding sequence is TGTGCCAGCAGCGGACTAGCGGCCACAGATACGCAGTATTTT.

The chain carries TRBV3-1 (or the pseudogene TRBV3-2) and TRBJ2-5, with TRBD2 identical over 8 bases. The junction had 8 bases not matched to a gene; V was cut back by 1 base and J by 1 base. CDR1 and CDR2 from the germline V gene are LGHDT and YNNKEL (reference sequence). The CDR3 is made up of 17 amino acids. CDR3 in amino acids: CASSQVGTSGTQETQYF. The CDR3 DNA follows: TGTGCCAGCAGCCAAGTAGGCACTAGCGGCACCCAAGAGACCCAGTACTTC.

The chain uses TRBV4-2 and TRBJ2-7; D might be TRBD1 (6 bases). The CDR3 has 15 residues. The germline V gene has CDR1 LGHNA and CDR2 YNFKEQ. The V and J ends lost 1 base and 7 bases respectively, with 17 bases between them. CDR3: CASSQGLGHPSEQYF. The CDR3 DNA follows: TGTGCCAGCAGCCAAGGCCTGGGACACCCGAGTGAGCAGTACTTC.

The V gene is TRBV6-5, the J gene TRBJ2-5; the match to TRBD1 covers 11 bases. The CDR3 totals 15 residues. After removal of 5 bases from V and 2 bases from J, the junction contained 4 bases not matched to a gene. CDR1 and CDR2 (germline): MNHEY, SVGAGI. CDR3 sequence (DNA): TGTGCCAGCAGTCCGGACAGGGGGCGGCAAGAGACCCAGTACTTC. It encodes CASSPDRGRQETQYF.

The CDR3 DNA is TGTGCCAGCAGCCAAGGTACGGGGAGGAGGGGGACAGATACGCAGTATTTT. Its translation is CASSQGTGRRGTDTQYF. V gene TRBV3-1 (or the pseudogene TRBV3-2) combines with J gene TRBJ2-3; D tentatively fits TRBD1 or TRBD2 (6 bases each). The CDR3 covers 17 residues. CDR1 is LGHDT and CDR2 is YNNKEL in the germline V gene (reference sequence). With 1 base removed from V and 3 bases from J, the gap between germline ends came to 17 bases.

This chain links TRBV5-5 with TRBJ1-1; unclear D gene. Per the germline V gene, CDR1 is SGHKS and CDR2 is YYEKEE (reference sequence). The CDR3 loop spans 13 amino acids. The V end lost 4 bases, the J end lost 3 bases, and 10 bases lay between the germline ends. The DNA for the CDR3 is TGTGCCAGCAGCCGCCGGATGGACACTGAAGCTTTCTTT. This translates into CASSRRMDTEAFF.

This clone was found a few times. V is TRBV12-3 or TRBV12-4 and J is TRBJ1-5; 8 bases line up with TRBD1. The CDR3 sequence is 13 residues long. The V and J ends lost 3 bases and 10 bases, in that order; junction bases with no gene match: 5. The CDR3 nucleotides read TGTGCCAGCAGTTTGGACAGGGAAGGCCCCCAGCATTTT. This codes for CASSLDREGPQHF.

The rearrangement uses TRBV28 and TRBJ2-2; 7 nucleotides match TRBD1. The CDR3 consists of 16 residues. CDR1 MDHEN and CDR2 SYDVKM come from the germline V gene. V was clipped by 3 bases and J by 5 bases; unmatched bases: 9. CDR3 DNA sequence: TGTGCCAGCAGTTTGTTGAGGGGGCGAGGGACCGGGGAGCTGTTTTTT. It specifies CASSLLRGRGTGELFF.

The CDR3 DNA reads TGCGCCAGCAGCTTAGCCCACAATGAGCAGTTCTTC. Its translation: CASSLAHNEQFF. The chain employs TRBV5-1 and TRBJ2-1; D uncertain. The germline V gene has CDR1 SGHRS and CDR2 YFSETQ. V was shortened by 2 bases and J by 5 bases, with 5 bases between the two germline ends. This CDR3 comprises 12 residues.

The table lists this clone with a count of one. The rearrangement joins TRBV11-3 to TRBJ1-1; no definite D call. In germline, CDR1 is SGHNT, CDR2 YENEEA. The V gene lost 1 base and the J gene lost 1 base, with 7 bases spanning the gap. This CDR3 has 14 amino acids. CDR3 in amino acids: CASSLGPKNTEAFF. The CDR3 bases are TGTGCCAGCAGCTTAGGTCCTAAGAACACTGAAGCTTTCTTT.

This clone was picked up one time. The chain has TRBV4-3 and TRBJ2-1, with D uncertain. Germline CDR1 is LGHNA and CDR2 is YSLEER. The CDR3 is 14 amino acids. V lost 1 base and J 7 bases, leaving 11 bases between the germline ends. The CDR3 spells CASSQANLLNEQFF. The CDR3 DNA is TGCGCCAGCAGCCAAGCAAATCTTCTAAATGAGCAGTTCTTC.

V and J are TRBV9 and TRBJ2-1; D is undetermined. The V and J ends lost 4 bases and 0 bases respectively, with 11 bases between them. This CDR3 contains 15 residues. Germline V gives CDR1 SGDLS, CDR2 YYNGEE. The CDR3 nucleotides read TGTGCCAGCAGCAGTGGACCTTCCTCCTACAATGAGCAGTTCTTC. This gives the protein CASSSGPSSYNEQFF.

This clone came up a few times. V gene TRBV6-5 combines with J gene TRBJ2-7; either TRBD1 or TRBD2 may fit D (5 bases each). V gave up 4 bases and J gave up 4 bases, with 17 bases separating them. This CDR3 is 15 amino acids long. Germline CDR1 is MNHEY and CDR2 is SVGAGI. CDR3: CASSSTGTLPYEQYF. Written as DNA, the CDR3 is TGTGCCAGCAGTTCAACCGGGACCCTCCCGTACGAGCAGTACTTC.

The V gene is TRBV6-2 or TRBV6-3, the J gene TRBJ2-7; 13 bases are a match to TRBD2. V lost 4 bases to trimming and J lost 3 bases; unmatched junction nucleotides: 12. CDR1 and CDR2 (germline): MNHEY, SVGEGT. The CDR3 is 18 amino acids. CDR3 DNA sequence: TGTGCCAGCAGTTCGATAGCCGGGACTAGCGGGACTCTCTACGAGCAGTACTTC. Its protein is CASSSIAGTSGTLYEQYF.

This chain uses TRBV12-5 with TRBJ1-1, with 9 bases aligning to TRBD1. This CDR3 has 14 residues. CDR1 and CDR2 from the germline V gene are LGHNT and FRNRAP. The V gene end was trimmed by 6 bases and the J gene end by 0 bases; junction bases not matched to a gene: 2. CDR3 residues: CASGTGGVNTEAFF. CDR3 bases: TGTGCTAGTGGGACAGGGGGGGTGAACACTGAAGCTTTCTTT.

The J gene is TRBJ1-1, the V gene TRBV12-3 or TRBV12-4, with D unclear. V was pared by 10 bases and J by 0 bases, with 12 bases between. This CDR3 contains 13 residues. The CDR3 reads CATAENLNTEAFF. The DNA of the CDR3 is TGTGCCACGGCAGAGAATCTGAACACTGAAGCTTTCTTT.

The chain joins TRBV5-5 to TRBJ1-2; the D gene is possibly TRBD1 (5 bases). Germline CDR1 is SGHKS and CDR2 is YYEKEE (reference sequence). The CDR3 loop spans 13 amino acids. Trimming took off 4 bases at V and 0 bases at J, with 7 bases between the two ends. In nucleotides, the CDR3 is TGTGCCAGCAGCCAGGGAGCTAACTATGGCTACACCTTC. Translation gives CASSQGANYGYTF.

The chain couples TRBV28 to TRBJ2-2, with D uncertain. Germline assignment: CDR1 MDHEN and CDR2 SYDVKM. Deletions cut 4 bases from V and 5 bases from J, with 5 bases between. This CDR3 comprises 12 residues. DNA for the CDR3: TGTGCCAGCAGTTCCCCGACCGGGGAGCTGTTTTTT. Translated: CASSSPTGELFF.

This clone was detected only a few times. This sequence joins TRBV24-1 and TRBJ2-3; tentative D call: TRBD1 (6 bases). The CDR3 totals 18 residues. Germline V lookup: CDR1 KGHDR, CDR2 SFDVKD. Between the trimmed V and J ends, which lost 3 bases and 1 base, there was a span of 19 bases. CDR3 residues: CATSDPDPAGAGTDTQYF. The CDR3 coding sequence is TGTGCCACCAGTGATCCCGACCCAGCAGGGGCCGGCACAGATACGCAGTATTTT.

The J gene is TRBJ1-3, the V gene TRBV5-4, with D hard to call. CDR3 length: 14 amino acids. Germline assignment: CDR1 SGHNT and CDR2 YYREEE (reference sequence). The V and J ends lost 3 bases and 1 base respectively, with 8 bases between them. The CDR3 is CASSSEVSGNTIYF. For the CDR3, the DNA is TGTGCCAGCAGCTCAGAGGTTTCTGGAAACACCATATATTTT.

The rearrangement joins TRBV5-1 to TRBJ1-5; D is uncertain. Germline V gives CDR1 SGHRS, CDR2 YFSETQ. Trimming pared 2 bases from V and 7 bases from J, leaving 16 bases between. The length of the CDR3 is 15 residues. The CDR3 nucleotides are TGCGCCAGCAGCTTCAGCGGCGGGCGTGAGCAGCCCCAGCATTTT. This encodes CASSFSGGREQPQHF.

The chain has TRBV28 and TRBJ2-7; D is ambiguous. Germline assignment: CDR1 MDHEN and CDR2 SYDVKM. V was trimmed by 3 bases and J by 4 bases, leaving 19 bases between them. The CDR3 has 16 residues. The CDR3 region has the DNA TGTGCCAGCAGTTTCGACCGGGCAGGTACAACATACGAGCAGTACTTC. It translates to CASSFDRAGTTYEQYF.

This sequence joins TRBV10-3 and TRBJ2-7, with D hard to call. Looked up from germline, CDR1 is ENHRY and CDR2 is SYGVKD. The CDR3 extends over 11 amino acids. V was clipped by 1 base and J by 3 bases, with 1 base between them. The CDR3 sequence: CAISEFYEQYF. DNA for the CDR3: TGTGCCATCAGTGAGTTCTACGAGCAGTACTTC.

V and J are TRBV6-5 and TRBJ1-1; D is unclear. CDR1 MNHEY and CDR2 SVGAGI come from the germline V gene. Trimming removed 4 bases at V and 1 base at J, with 7 bases between. This CDR3 has 13 residues. In DNA, the CDR3 is TGTGCCAGCAGTTCAAAACAGAACACTGAAGCTTTCTTT. It codes for CASSSKQNTEAFF.

The chain joins TRBV28 to TRBJ1-2, with D possibly TRBD1 on 5 matching bases. V lost 5 bases, J lost 5 bases, and 15 bases lay in between. The CDR3 is 14 residues long. The germline V gene encodes CDR1 MDHEN and CDR2 SYDVKM. The CDR3 DNA is TGTGCCAGCAGTACTACAGGCAGGGCATATGGCTACACCTTC. This codes for CASSTTGRAYGYTF.